What follows are 9 T cell receptor beta chains derived from one specimen sequenced in a study of cytomegalovirus exposure and HLA in healthy donors. Use of 60 Vbeta and 13 Jbeta primers characterized the PCR. Assay: immunoSEQ multiplex PCR; the TCRdb copy retains only in-frame clones and omits some. The sample includes about 170,000 clones, approximately 84% seen only once; the top ten take under 6%. The sample consisted of PBMCs. All receptors derive from a woman aged 45 to 65 in good health and CMV-seropositive.

V gene TRBV18 combines with J gene TRBJ2-3, with no clear D. CDR1 and CDR2 (germline): KGHSH, LQKENI. Trimming shortened V by 2 bases and J by 3 bases, and 9 bases separated the two germline ends. The CDR3 sequence is 14 residues long. The CDR3 here is CASSPEIKTDTQYF. CDR3 sequence (DNA): TGTGCCAGCTCACCAGAGATTAAGACAGATACGCAGTATTTT. Full variable domain (rest looked up from reference TRBV18 and TRBJ2-3): NAGVMQNPRHLVRRRGQEARLRCSPMKGHSHVYWYRQLPEEGLKFMVYLQKENIIDESGMPKERFSAEFPKEGPSILRIQQVVRGDSAAYFCASSPEIKTDTQYFGPGTRLTVL.

This rearrangement joins TRBV5-4 to TRBJ2-7; D is unresolved. The V end was cut by 4 bases, the J end by 0 bases, with 5 bases between. This CDR3 is 12 amino acids long. Germline loops: CDR1 SGHNT, CDR2 YYREEE (reference sequence). The CDR3 protein is CASSGSSYEQYF. As DNA, the CDR3 is TGTGCCAGCAGCGGCAGCTCCTACGAGCAGTACTTC.

The gene calls are TRBV4-3 and TRBJ2-7, with TRBD1 identical over 8 bases. The trim removed 0 bases at V and 4 bases at J, leaving 11 bases unmatched. The CDR3 runs to 17 residues. CDR1 is LGHNA, CDR2 YSLEER, per germline. CDR3 amino acids: CASSQDRGRFMSYEQYF. The CDR3 nucleotides are TGCGCCAGCAGCCAAGACAGGGGGCGCTTTATGAGTTACGAGCAGTACTTC.

This chain joins TRBV29-1 and TRBJ2-2; D is possibly TRBD1 (5 bases). The CDR3 contains 14 residues. Germline CDR1 SQVTM, CDR2 ANQGSEA. The germline V and J ends were trimmed by 6 bases and 4 bases, with 15 bases remaining between them. The CDR3 DNA sequence: TGCAGCGTCGCGCAGGGTACGACCACCGGGGAGCTGTTTTTT. The encoded protein is CSVAQGTTTGELFF.

This rearrangement joins TRBV9 to TRBJ2-2; D ambiguous. The germline V gene has CDR1 SGDLS and CDR2 YYNGEE. Trimming took 3 bases from V and 4 from J, leaving 10 bases between them. This CDR3 spans 14 amino acids. The DNA for the CDR3 is TGTGCCAGCAGCGCTTATTCGAGCACCGGGGAGCTGTTTTTT. This encodes CASSAYSSTGELFF.

This clone came up many times. The chain recombines TRBV7-2 with TRBJ2-1, with 13 bases lining up with TRBD2. CDR3 length equals 16 residues. Trimming took 4 bases from V and 7 from J; bases not matched to a gene: 7. Germline-derived CDR1 and CDR2 are SGHTA and FQGNSA. CDR3 sequence reads: CASSSILAGGMNEQFF. As DNA, the CDR3 is TGTGCCAGCAGCTCCATACTAGCGGGGGGGATGAATGAGCAGTTCTTC.

The chain uses TRBV4-1 and TRBJ2-5; TRBD1 matches at 8 bases. This CDR3 is 17 amino acids long. Germline V CDR1 and CDR2: MGHRA, YSYEKL. After removal of 1 base from V and 2 bases from J, the junction contained 9 bases not matched to a gene. CDR3 sequence: CASSQAKQTGGQETQYF. The CDR3 bases are TGCGCCAGCAGCCAAGCGAAACAAACAGGGGGTCAAGAGACCCAGTACTTC.

V gene TRBV11-2 combines with J gene TRBJ2-2; D gene ambiguous. Trimming left V 2 bases short and J 3 bases short, with 10 bases between. This CDR3 has 15 amino acids. Germline CDR1 reads SGHAT; CDR2 reads FQNNGV. In nucleotides, the CDR3 is TGTGCCAGCAGCTTAAGTATCCAGTACACCGGGGAGCTGTTTTTT. Protein: CASSLSIQYTGELFF. Variable domain in full (rest from reference TRBV11-2 and TRBJ2-2): EAGVAQSPRYKIIEKRQSVAFWCNPISGHATLYWYQQILGQGPKLLIQFQNNGVVDDSQLPKDRFSAERLKGVDSTLKIQPAKLEDSAVYLCASSLSIQYTGELFFGEGSRLTVL.

The chain carries TRBV2 and TRBJ2-7; D perhaps matches TRBD2 (6 bases). This CDR3 region has 14 residues. V lost 4 bases and J 7 bases, leaving 17 bases between the germline ends. In germline, CDR1 is SNHLY, CDR2 FYNNEI. CDR3 sequence: CASSVWRDSREQYF. The CDR3, as DNA: TGTGCCAGCAGTGTTTGGCGGGATAGTAGGGAGCAGTACTTC. The full variable domain, rest sourced from reference TRBV2 and TRBJ2-7, is EPEVTQTPSHQVTQMGQEVILRCVPISNHLYFYWYRQILGQKVEFLVSFYNNEISEKSEIFDDQFSVERPDGSNFTLKIRSTKLEDSAMYFCASSVWRDSREQYFGPGTRLTVT.